What follows are 3 T cell receptor beta chains derived from one specimen sequenced in a study of cytotoxic CD8 clonotypes in ibrutinib-treated CLL. TCRdb keeps only in-frame clones here, not all; method: immunoSEQ multiplex PCR. The sample contains roughly 76,000 clones, approximately 80% of which appear only once. The source was PBMCs, collected at disease progression, from a patient treated with ibrutinib. The receptors derive from a human donor with chronic lymphocytic leukemia.

This clone occurred once. The chain carries TRBV11-2 and TRBJ2-7; 9 nucleotides line up with TRBD2. Germline V gene data show CDR1 as SGHAT and CDR2 as FQNNGV. The CDR3 loop spans 14 amino acids. J lost 4 bases, V lost 6 bases, and 7 bases had no gene match. CDR3 coding DNA: TGTGCCAGCAGTTCCCTAGCGGGGAGATACGAGCAGTACTTC. Protein sequence: CASSSLAGRYEQYF.

The genes are TRBV5-1 and TRBJ1-1; 7 bases match TRBD1. This CDR3 has 15 amino acids. Germline lookup yields CDR1 SGHRS and CDR2 YFSETQ. V shed 5 bases and J 1 base; nucleotides not matched to a gene: 8. The CDR3 is CASSTTGLGNTEAFF. For the CDR3, the DNA is TGCGCCAGCAGTACGACAGGGTTAGGGAACACTGAAGCTTTCTTT.

The V gene is TRBV7-3, the J gene TRBJ2-1, with TRBD1 matching over 8 bases. V gave up 3 bases and J gave up 14 bases; unmatched junction bases: 6. The CDR3 totals 12 residues. Germline V CDR1 and CDR2: SGHTA, FQGTGA. CDR3: CASSFRQGQKFF. In DNA, the CDR3 is TGTGCCAGCAGCTTTAGACAGGGGCAGAAGTTCTTC.